The present entry profiles one T cell receptor (beta chain) with its context. This clonotype was detected many times. What this receptor recognizes is not known. No base quality information exists; no much larger clone differs at one position. The data stem from a study of identical twins listed by TCRdb under 2016. General notes on the study: TCR alpha and beta repertoires from monozygotic twins, unrelated adults of various ages and cord blood were deep-sequenced to test whether fetal clonotypes persist. Replicate twin experiments were performed at different times using different library preparation protocols to rule out contamination. Results the study describes overall, beyond this receptor: Conclusions relied on cross-sectional statistical analysis, since the same donors could not be followed over many years. Recombination models systematically underestimated out-of-frame TCR alpha sharing in monozygotic twins but agreed with sharing between unrelated individuals. Invariant T cells such as MAIT and iNKT could partly confound zero-insertion analyses, though diverse VJ usage argued against this for most clonotypes. Abundant cord blood beta clonotypes carried fewer insertions; young adult naive repertoires showed a weaker similar trend, while memory repertoires showed none. Compared with coincidental sharing between unrelated individuals, out-of-frame TCR alpha sequences shared between twins showed an excess of sequences with low generation probability. Excess twin sharing in beta out-of-frame sequences was weaker because fewer shared sequences lowered the signal-to-noise ratio.

The method was 5' RACE. The listed sequencing device is Illumina HiSeq 2000. Template switching added a universal primer binding site, and the final cDNA carried a unique molecular identifier that allowed TCR cDNA molecules to be counted accurately. First-strand cDNA for TCR alpha and beta chains was synthesized from specific primers in the conserved constant-segment region. To control for contamination, every cDNA library was double barcoded, receiving both a SMART-Mk sample barcode and Illumina barcodes. Two successive PCR steps introduced TruSeq adapter sequences along with Illumina sample barcodes. The Illumina HiSeq platform was used with custom primers to sequence TCR alpha and beta cDNA libraries. The original pipeline was this. Raw reads were processed with MiGEC to extract unique molecular identifiers, and MiXCR was used to determine CDR3 positions. For each individual, recombination models were inferred using an EM algorithm with the repgenHMM and IGoR tools. The tcR package in R was used for shared clonotype analysis, with sharing normalized by the product of cloneset sizes. To study raw recombination free of thymic and clonal selection effects, out-of-frame nonproductive sequences were analyzed. The public reads were run again by TCRdb, first through fastp at Q25 and then through MiXCR, and only productive beta chains were kept. Identical CDR3 protein sequences are pooled into one entry, listed with their most common genes and DNA. The V and J calls were not made by the authors but by TCRdb's processing. Present in this sample are 500,000 to 600,000 distinct CDR3 sequences, about 20% of which were seen just once. Approximately 0.95% of the sample is held by the ten biggest clonotypes.

Every donor in the study was a healthy Caucasian. The twin cohort comprised three pairs of female monozygotic twins, all aged about 18 to 29 years. Positive isolation kits from Invitrogen were used to isolate CD4+ and CD8+ T cell populations. The CDR3 contains 13 residues, cysteine and phenylalanine counted. The read is trimmed to its CDR3 DNA, 39 bases read in frame from base 1. The germline V gene (reference sequence) sets CDR1 to DFQATT and CDR2 to SNEGSKA. V gives up 2 bases and J gives up 1 base, and the segment between their germline ends measures 6 bases. These records were also assigned to another study, of T cells expressing NK-cell markers. Reported in the second study: Three sorted T-cell subsets (CD3+CD56+NKG2C+, CD3+CD56+NKG2C- and CD3+CD56-NKG2C+) from under ten donors had their TCR beta-chain repertoires profiled. Among the eight sequenced donors, only one was HCMV-seronegative, while the other seven were HCMV-seropositive. To restrict sorting to alphabetaTCR-expressing T cells, an anti-gammadeltaTCR antibody was added in several experiments. In over five donors, the dominant CD3+CD56+NKG2C+ clonotypes were found to rank among the top 10 CD8+ clonotypes and to make up about 1.0-8% of CD8+ T cells. Those dominant clonotypes were again the most abundant among CD3+CD56-NKG2C+ cells in a few donors, at roughly 25-60.1%. Whether the expanded NKG2C-expressing T cell clones were specific for HCMV antigens remained unclear. Randomly selected healthy volunteers, three men and five women, were used as the eight sequenced donors. HCMV serostatus was determined by detecting HCMV-specific IgG in serum with a commercial ELISA kit. MIGEC was used to demultiplex reads and group reads by UMI, and MiTCR was used to assemble and quantify clonotypes. To exclude erroneous sequences, only TCR cDNA sequences supported by at least two reads were retained. The tcR package was used for downstream repertoire analysis, and clonotypes were matched across fractions by CDR3 nucleotide sequence plus V segment. VDJmatch was used to annotate antigen specificity against VDJdb, with one amino acid substitution in CDR3 permitted.

The V gene is TRBV20-1 and the J gene is TRBJ1-3, with the D segment identity uncertain. The origin of this receptor is a woman aged 18 to 35 in good health. Sequenced: CD4+ T cells sorted from blood. At the DNA level, the sequence is TGCAGTGCTAGACACCTTTCTGGAAACACCATATATTTT. It specifies CSARHLSGNTIYF.